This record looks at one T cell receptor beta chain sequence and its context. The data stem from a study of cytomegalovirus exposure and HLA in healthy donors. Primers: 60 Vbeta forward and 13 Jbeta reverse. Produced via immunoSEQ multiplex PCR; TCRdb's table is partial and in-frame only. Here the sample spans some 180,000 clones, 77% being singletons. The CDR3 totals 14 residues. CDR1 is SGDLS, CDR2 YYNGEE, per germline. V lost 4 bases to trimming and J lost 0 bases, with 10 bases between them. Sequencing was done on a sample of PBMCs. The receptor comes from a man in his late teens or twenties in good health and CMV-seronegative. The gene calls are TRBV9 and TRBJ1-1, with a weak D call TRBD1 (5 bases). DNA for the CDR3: TGTGCCAGCAGCCCCGGGGGACTGAACACTGAAGCTTTCTTT. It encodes CASSPGGLNTEAFF. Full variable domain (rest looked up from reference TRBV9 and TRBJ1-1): DSGVTQTPKHLITATGQRVTLRCSPRSGDLSVYWYQQSLDQGLQFLIQYYNGEERAKGNILERFSAQQFPDLHSELNLSSLELGDSALYFCASSPGGLNTEAFFGQGTRLTVV.